Reported below is one T cell receptor beta chain. With 4 bases clipped from V and 10 bases from J, the junction kept 6 bases outside the gene matches. Germline V gene lookup returns CDR1 SGHRS and CDR2 YFSETQ. The CDR3 runs 14 residues. This entry belongs to a study of blood T cell repertoires in COVID-19. Some clones are missing from TCRdb's copy, which holds only in-frame ones; the method was immunoSEQ multiplex PCR. The sample lists 68,000 or so clones, less than 95% seen once, with roughly 0.47% in the top ten. The clonotype was recovered from a man in his fifties or sixties with COVID-19, enrolled during active disease. This chain joins TRBV5-1 and TRBJ1-4; 11 bases map to TRBD1. Material for sequencing was peripheral blood. The CDR3 is CASSRDRGDGKLFF. The DNA of the CDR3 is TGCGCCAGCAGCAGGGACAGGGGGGATGGAAAACTGTTTTTT.